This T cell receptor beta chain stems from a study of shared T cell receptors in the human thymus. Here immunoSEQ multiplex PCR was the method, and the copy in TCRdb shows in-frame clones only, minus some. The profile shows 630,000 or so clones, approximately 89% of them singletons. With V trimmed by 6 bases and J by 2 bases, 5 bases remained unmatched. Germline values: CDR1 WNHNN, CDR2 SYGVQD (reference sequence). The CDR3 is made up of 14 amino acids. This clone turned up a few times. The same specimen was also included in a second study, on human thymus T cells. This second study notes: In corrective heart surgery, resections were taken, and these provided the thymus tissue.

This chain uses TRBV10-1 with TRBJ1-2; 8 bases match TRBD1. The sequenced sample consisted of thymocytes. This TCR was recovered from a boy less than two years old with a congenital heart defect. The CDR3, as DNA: TGCGCCAGCAGCCAGGACAGGGCCAACTATGGCTACACCTTC. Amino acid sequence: CASSQDRANYGYTF.